What follows are 15 T cell receptor beta chains derived from one specimen sequenced in a study of kidney transplant recipient with SARS-CoV-2 infection. Each CDR3 protein is one row after TCRdb ran MiXCR on the reads. The data contain fewer than 250,000 distinct CDR3 sequences, roughly 26% of them singletons. The sequencing used a blood sample, collected at baseline and on day 111 from a kidney transplant recipient. The receptors stem from a male patient in his 30s who had COVID-19 and was a kidney transplant recipient. Certain T cells may be donor cells from the graft.

Note on this clonotype: This may come from a read error, since a much larger clone is one base off. The chain has TRBV6-6 and TRBJ1-5; 9 nucleotides agree with TRBD1. CDR3 length: 16 residues. The V gene end was trimmed by 6 bases and the J gene end by 4 bases; junction bases not matched to a gene: 10. Germline V gene lookup returns CDR1 MNHNY and CDR2 SVGAGI (reference sequence). The chain's CDR3 is CASSLRQGGRNQPQHF. For the CDR3, the DNA is TGTGCCAGCAGCCTGAGACAGGGGGGCAGGAATCAGCCCCAGCATTTT.

This clonotype was seen more than once but under ten times. The chain joins TRBV5-4 to TRBJ2-2; TRBD1 might be the D (6 bases). V gave up 0 bases and J gave up 0 bases, with 9 bases separating them. This CDR3 contains 16 residues. Per the germline V gene, CDR1 is SGHNT and CDR2 is YYREEE (reference sequence). As DNA, the CDR3 is TGTGCCAGCAGCTTGGAAGGACAGTCGAACACCGGGGAGCTGTTTTTT. This codes for CASSLEGQSNTGELFF.

At least ten counts were recorded for this clonotype. The genes are TRBV5-1 and TRBJ2-2, with 13 nucleotides matching TRBD2. After removal of 4 bases from V and 6 bases from J, the junction contained 6 bases not matched to a gene. CDR3 size: 16 residues. Germline CDR1 SGHRS, CDR2 YFSETQ. In nucleotides, the CDR3 is TGCGCCAGCAGCCCCGGACTAGCGGGAGTATCCGGGGAGCTGTTTTTT. Protein sequence: CASSPGLAGVSGELFF. Complete variable domain (other parts from reference TRBV5-1 and TRBJ2-2): KAGVTQTPRYLIKTRGQQVTLSCSPISGHRSVSWYQQTPGQGLQFLFEYFSETQRNKGNFPGRFSGRQFSNSRSEMNVSTLELGDSALYLCASSPGLAGVSGELFFGEGSRLTVL.

At least ten counts were recorded for this clonotype. This chain joins TRBV6-2 or TRBV6-3 and TRBJ1-3; D gene ambiguous. CDR3 length: 15 residues. Trimming removed 6 bases at V and 4 bases at J, with 16 bases between. Germline V gene sequence: CDR1 MNHEY, CDR2 SVGEGT. This CDR3 reads CASRRTDKTGNTIYF. In nucleotides, the CDR3 is TGTGCCAGCAGACGGACGGATAAAACAGGAAACACCATATATTTT.

A note on this clonotype: This may come from a read error, since a much larger clone is one base off. The gene calls are TRBV6-6 and TRBJ1-2; D is uncertain. Germline V gene lookup returns CDR1 MNHNY and CDR2 SVGAGI (reference sequence). Deletions cut 5 bases from V and 4 bases from J, with 23 bases between. The CDR3 spans 17 residues. The CDR3 loop reads CASSLNRGGRETYGYTF. The CDR3 nucleotides read TGTGCCAGCAGTCTGAATAGAGGTGGGAGAGAGACCTATGGCTACACCTTC.

About this clonotype itself: Since a much larger clone is just one base distant, this may be a read error. The DNA for the CDR3 is TGTGTCAGCAGTTACTCAACTAACGGAAACATTCAGTACTTC. Translating it yields CVSSYSTNGNIQYF. The chain links TRBV6-5 to TRBJ2-4, with D unclear. The CDR3 has 14 amino acids. CDR1 is MNHEY, CDR2 SVGAGI, per germline.

This clonotype was counted many times. This chain connects TRBV7-8 to TRBJ1-2; D is unresolved. V dropped 2 bases and J dropped 4 bases, with 20 bases sitting between them. Germline V CDR1 and CDR2: SGHVS, FQNEAQ. CDR3 length: 17 amino acids. CDR3 DNA sequence: TGTGCCAGCAGCTTAAAGGTGTTTACCCGAAAGACCTATGGCTACACCTTC. Translated: CASSLKVFTRKTYGYTF.

This clonotype was found many times. The CDR3 nucleotides are TGTGCCAGCAGACTACGACAGGGGAACACTGAAGCTTTCTTT. Protein product: CASRLRQGNTEAFF. The genes are TRBV3-1 and TRBJ1-1, with 7 bases identical to TRBD1. The CDR3 runs to 14 residues. Germline lookup yields CDR1 LGHDT and CDR2 YNNKEL (reference sequence). The V gene end was trimmed by 6 bases and the J gene end by 1 base; junction bases not matched to a gene: 5.

A remark on this clonotype: This may arise from a read error, as a much more abundant clone is one base away. The chain is built from TRBV7-9 and TRBJ1-1, with TRBD1 matching over 9 bases. In germline, CDR1 is SEHNR, CDR2 FQNEAQ (reference sequence). Trimming cost V 7 bases and J 4 bases; bases outside gene matches: 10. The CDR3 is 15 residues long. DNA for the CDR3: TGTGCCAGCAACCCGGGGACAGGGATCTGCACTGAAGCTTTCTTT. Encoded protein: CASNPGTGICTEAFF.

As regards this clonotype: One junction end does not reproduce the germline sequence, and a read error may be involved. The rearrangement links TRBV5-1 to TRBJ1-4; D might be TRBD1 (6 bases). From germline, CDR1 is SGHRS and CDR2 YFSETQ. The CDR3 runs 15 residues. The CDR3 DNA reads TGCGCCAGCAGCTTCGGGGGGGCATTTAATGAAAAACTGCTTTTT. This sequence encodes CASSFGGAFNEKLLF.

This clonotype was detected only a few times. The chain employs TRBV18 and TRBJ2-1; D remains ambiguous. The CDR3 has 13 residues. Per germline, CDR1 KGHSH and CDR2 LQKENI. Trimming took off 1 base at V and 4 bases at J, with 5 bases between the two ends. The CDR3: CASSPLAYNEQFF. In DNA form, the CDR3 reads TGTGCCAGCTCACCACTAGCTTACAATGAGCAGTTCTTC. The full variable domain, its missing parts supplied by reference TRBV18 and TRBJ2-1, is NAGVMQNPRHLVRRRGQEARLRCSPMKGHSHVYWYRQLPEEGLKFMVYLQKENIIDESGMPKERFSAEFPKEGPSILRIQQVVRGDSAAYFCASSPLAYNEQFFGPGTRLTVL.

This clonotype was recorded once. This may arise from a read error, as a much more abundant clone is one base away. The J gene is TRBJ2-1, the V gene TRBV7-2; D perhaps matches TRBD2 (5 bases). The CDR3 is made up of 15 amino acids. From germline, CDR1 is SGHTA and CDR2 FQGNSA. The CDR3 region is CASSPRVSVYNGQFF. The CDR3 DNA sequence: TGTGCCAGCAGCCCCCGTGTTAGCGTCTACAATGGGCAGTTCTTC.

This sequence joins TRBV5-1 and TRBJ2-1; D is undetermined. The V and J ends lost 4 bases and 4 bases respectively, with 12 bases between them. The CDR3 is 14 residues long. Looked up from germline, CDR1 is SGHRS and CDR2 is YFSETQ. The CDR3 sequence is CASSVREDYNEQFF. The DNA for the CDR3 is TGCGCCAGCAGCGTTAGGGAAGATTACAATGAGCAGTTCTTC.

This clonotype was counted many times. J is TRBJ2-4 and V is TRBV20-1, with TRBD1 as a possible D gene (8 bases). V gave up 5 bases and J gave up 8 bases, with 13 bases separating them. Germline V gene data show CDR1 as DFQATT and CDR2 as SNEGSKA (reference sequence). The CDR3 sequence is 12 residues long. CDR3: CSAGQGGDIQYF. Here the CDR3 DNA reads TGCAGTGCTGGACAGGGAGGGGACATTCAGTACTTC.

About this clonotype itself: A much larger clone is a single base away; this may be a read error. The chain links TRBV4-1 to TRBJ1-5; D may be TRBD1 (5 bases). CDR1 MGHRA and CDR2 YSYEKL come from the germline V gene. This CDR3 region has 16 residues. The CDR3 DNA reads as TGCGCCAGCAGCCAAGATATCGGGCAGGGCTATCAGCCCCGGCATTTT. Protein: CASSQDIGQGYQPRHF.